Listed here is a single T cell receptor beta chain. This sample is part of a study of blood T cell repertoires in COVID-19. V was trimmed by 3 bases and J by 2 bases, leaving 17 bases between them. The CDR3 extends over 17 amino acids. Germline V lookup: CDR1 KGHDR, CDR2 SFDVKD. Sequenced by immunoSEQ multiplex PCR; TCRdb stores in-frame clones only, minus some. The sample has about 200,000 clones; about 85% are singletons. In terms of age and location, participants ranged from roughly 18 to 95 years and lived in under 30 US areas. The sequence derives from a man in his forties who had recovered from COVID-19. The chain employs TRBV24-1 and TRBJ2-3, with TRBD1 as a possible D gene (5 bases). Sequences were obtained from PBMCs or T cells enriched from blood (not recorded which). The CDR3 region has the DNA TGTGCCACCAGTGATGCGACAGTCTCCTCGCTCACAGATACGCAGTATTTT. This encodes CATSDATVSSLTDTQYF.